This T cell receptor (beta chain) was identified in a study of T cell changes during pregnancy in multiple sclerosis. The CDR3 is 13 residues long. The V end lost 3 bases, the J end lost 4 bases, and 9 bases lay between the germline ends. Germline loops: CDR1 ENHRY, CDR2 SYGVKD. Clones were sequenced by immunoSEQ multiplex PCR, and TCRdb holds only the in-frame ones, with some missing. This table holds about 60,000 clones, about nine tenths found once. The chain recombines TRBV10-3 with TRBJ1-1; D remains unclear. The TCR sequence derives from a female donor with multiple sclerosis, enrolled in a pregnancy study. The specimen comprised CD4+ T cells from peripheral blood mononuclear cells, sampled in the first trimester of pregnancy. The CDR3 loop is CAISELGITEAFF. The CDR3 DNA reads as TGTGCCATCAGTGAACTAGGTATCACTGAAGCTTTCTTT.